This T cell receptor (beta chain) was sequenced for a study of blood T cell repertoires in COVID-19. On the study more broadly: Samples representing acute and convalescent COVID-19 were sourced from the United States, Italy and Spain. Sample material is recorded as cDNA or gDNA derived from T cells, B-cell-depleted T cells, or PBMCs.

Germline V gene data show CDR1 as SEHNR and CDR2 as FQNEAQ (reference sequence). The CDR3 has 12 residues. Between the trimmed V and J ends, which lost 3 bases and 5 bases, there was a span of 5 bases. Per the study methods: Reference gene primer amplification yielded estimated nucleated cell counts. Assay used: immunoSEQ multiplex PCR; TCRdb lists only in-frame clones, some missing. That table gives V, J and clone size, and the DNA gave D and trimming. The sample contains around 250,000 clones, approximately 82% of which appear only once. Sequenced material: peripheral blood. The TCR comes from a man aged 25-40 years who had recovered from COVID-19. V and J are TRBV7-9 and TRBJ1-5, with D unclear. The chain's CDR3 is CASSFGDQPQHF. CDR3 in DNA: TGTGCCAGCAGCTTTGGAGATCAGCCCCAGCATTTT.